One TCR beta chain is described in this entry. This specimen belongs to a study of long-term antiretroviral therapy in people with HIV. Unmatched junction bases numbered 5, after V lost 5 bases and J lost 7 bases. The CDR3 extends over 13 amino acids. CDR1 and CDR2 (germline): GTSNPN, SVGIG (reference sequence). Run at survey level, the immunoSEQ assay was version v3.0. This table comes from immunoSEQ multiplex PCR, and its TCRdb copy is limited to in-frame clones, with some not included. The sample has tens of thousands of clones, more than 80% seen once; the top ten hold around 5.5%. This TCR was recovered from a young man with HIV. The chain combines TRBV30 with TRBJ1-5; 10 nucleotides line up with TRBD1. The material sequenced was unsorted PBMCs, taken 3.4 years after starting antiretroviral therapy. This chain's CDR3 is CAWRGQGEQPQHF. CDR3 DNA: TGTGCCTGGCGAGGACAGGGGGAACAGCCCCAGCATTTT.